What follows are 26 T cell receptor beta chains derived from one specimen sequenced in a study of T cells in Graves' hyperthyroidism and ophthalmopathy. What was amplified from RNA transcripts were TCR beta CDR3 regions. When the TCR CDR3 underwent first-round RT-PCR, the HTBI primer set was used. Using its own MiXCR run on the multiplex PCR reads, TCRdb lists one record per CDR3 protein. The table includes more than 350,000 distinct CDR3 sequences, roughly 15% detected once. Sequenced input: blood. The receptors here all came from a woman in her fifties or sixties with Graves' ophthalmopathy.

Regarding this clonotype: This may be a read error: a much more frequent sequence differs by one nucleotide. This chain uses TRBV2 with TRBJ2-1; D is tentatively TRBD1 or TRBD2 (6 bases each). The germline V gene encodes CDR1 SNHLY and CDR2 FYNNEI. V gave up 7 bases and J gave up 11 bases, with 21 bases separating them. There are 14 residues in the CDR3. In DNA, the CDR3 is TGTGCCAGCACCGAGGGGGGAGAATGGAATAAGCAGTTCTTC. This translates into CASTEGGEWNKQFF.

The chain has TRBV4-1 and TRBJ1-4; 7 bases match TRBD1. The trim removed 0 bases at V and 8 bases at J, leaving 0 bases unmatched. This CDR3 region has 13 residues. Germline values: CDR1 MGHRA, CDR2 YSYEKL. The DNA for the CDR3 is TGCGCCAGCAGCCAAGACAGGGGGGAAAAACTGTTTTTT. Amino acid sequence: CASSQDRGEKLFF.

This clonotype was found many times. The chain couples TRBV5-1 to TRBJ1-4, with D unclear. V was cut by 1 base and J by 0 bases, with 4 bases left in between. Germline V lookup: CDR1 SGHRS, CDR2 YFSETQ. CDR3 length equals 14 residues. In DNA form, the CDR3 reads TGCGCCAGCAGCTTGACACCAACTAATGAAAAACTGTTTTTT. It codes for CASSLTPTNEKLFF.

This clonotype turned up a few times. This rearrangement joins TRBV5-1 to TRBJ1-1; 7 bases match TRBD1. The junction had 10 bases not matched to a gene; V was cut back by 4 bases and J by 10 bases. The CDR3 has 13 amino acids. Germline V gene data show CDR1 as SGHRS and CDR2 as YFSETQ. CDR3 nucleotides: TGCGCCAGCAGCCAAGGGACAGCCCCCGGAGCTTTCTTT. It encodes CASSQGTAPGAFF.

The V gene is TRBV6-1, the J gene TRBJ2-1, with 9 bases that match TRBD2. The better agreement between TRBJ2-7 and the DNA end casts doubt on the J call. This CDR3 is built from 15 residues. Germline V CDR1 and CDR2: MNHNS, SASEGT. The CDR3 sequence: CASSLGLAPNNEQYF. In DNA, the CDR3 is TGTGCCAGCAGCCTAGGACTAGCGCCGAACAATGAGCAGTACTTC.

V gene TRBV25-1 combines with J gene TRBJ1-1; 7 bases fit TRBD1. The CDR3 loop spans 13 amino acids. Germline V gives CDR1 MGHDK, CDR2 SYGVNS. J gave up 3 bases and V 8 bases, and 6 bases lay outside the gene matches. As DNA, the CDR3 is TGTGCCAGCCGAAGACAGGGCCACACTGAAGCTTTCTTT. Its translation: CASRRQGHTEAFF.

This clonotype occurred many times. This sequence joins TRBV6-1 and TRBJ2-5; tentatively, D is TRBD1 or TRBD2 (6 bases each). V was cut by 0 bases and J by 4 bases, with 12 bases left in between. The CDR3 covers 15 residues. The V gene's germline CDR1 is MNHNS and CDR2 SASEGT. This CDR3 reads CASSEAGGRGETQYF. The DNA of the CDR3 is TGTGCCAGCAGTGAAGCTGGGGGGCGCGGAGAGACCCAGTACTTC.

This clonotype occurred many times. V and J are TRBV5-1 and TRBJ2-1; D unclear. In germline, CDR1 is SGHRS, CDR2 YFSETQ. CDR3 size: 14 residues. V was clipped by 0 bases and J by 5 bases, with 9 bases between them. The DNA of the CDR3 is TGCGCCAGCAGCTTGGATGCCAGAAACAATGAGCAGTTCTTC. Translated: CASSLDARNNEQFF.

This clonotype occurred many times. The chain links TRBV7-2 to TRBJ2-3; no clear D gene. V lost 4 bases and J lost 10, with 15 bases in between. Germline-derived CDR1 and CDR2 are SGHTA and FQGNSA. The CDR3 length is 13 residues. This CDR3 is CASSSQPRSAQYF. CDR3 sequence (DNA): TGTGCCAGCAGCTCGCAACCCAGGTCGGCGCAGTATTTT. The full variable domain, its missing parts supplied by reference TRBV7-2 and TRBJ2-3, is GAGVSQSPSNKVTEKGKDVELRCDPISGHTALYWYRQSLGQGLEFLIYFQGNSAPDKSGLPSDRFSAERTGGSVSTLTIQRTQQEDSAVYLCASSSQPRSAQYFGPGTRLTVL.

This clonotype was observed at least ten times. The CDR3 is CASSLGSQAYEQYF. In DNA, the CDR3 is TGCGCCAGCAGCCTCGGGTCGCAGGCCTACGAGCAGTACTTC. This rearrangement joins TRBV5-1 to TRBJ2-7; D uncertain. Germline assignment: CDR1 SGHRS and CDR2 YFSETQ. With 4 bases removed from V and 2 bases from J, the gap between germline ends came to 13 bases. This CDR3 is 14 amino acids long. Combining the CDR3 with reference TRBV5-1 and TRBJ2-7 gives the whole variable domain KAGVTQTPRYLIKTRGQQVTLSCSPISGHRSVSWYQQTPGQGLQFLFEYFSETQRNKGNFPGRFSGRQFSNSRSEMNVSTLELGDSALYLCASSLGSQAYEQYFGPGTRLTVT.

About this clonotype itself: A read error may produce the germline difference seen at one junction end. The chain has TRBV18 and TRBJ2-4, with D perhaps TRBD1 (5 bases). In germline, CDR1 is KGHSH, CDR2 LQKENI. The CDR3 consists of 17 residues. CDR3 region: CVSSPPQGNLAKNIQYF. The CDR3 nucleotides are TGTGTCAGCTCACCACCGCAGGGAAATCTAGCCAAAAACATTCAGTACTTC.

In this sample, this clonotype turned up many times. The gene calls are TRBV28 and TRBJ2-3; a possible D gene is TRBD2 (6 bases). The CDR3 covers 16 residues. V dropped 6 bases and J dropped 1 base, with 17 bases sitting between them. The germline V gene has CDR1 MDHEN and CDR2 SYDVKM. DNA for the CDR3: TGTGCCAGCAGCTTTAGGCTAATAGCGGGCACAGATACGCAGTATTTT. It encodes CASSFRLIAGTDTQYF.

This clonotype was seen only a few times. This chain joins TRBV11-2 and TRBJ2-5; a possible D gene is TRBD2 (7 bases). Per the germline V gene, CDR1 is SGHAT and CDR2 is FQNNGV. There are 15 residues in the CDR3. Trimming left V 1 base short and J 4 bases short, with 13 bases between. The CDR3 DNA reads TGTGCCAGCAGCTTAGTTGCGGGGGCGAGAGAGACCCAGTACTTC. Translating it yields CASSLVAGARETQYF.

With regard to this clonotype: This could be a read error, since a much larger clone is one nucleotide away. The chain carries TRBV30 and TRBJ2-1, with D hard to call. Germline lookup yields CDR1 GTSNPN and CDR2 SVGIG (reference sequence). CDR3 size: 15 residues. In nucleotides, the CDR3 is TGTGCCTGGAGCCCCAGACTCCGCTCCTACAATGAGCGGTTCTTC. It yields the protein CAWSPRLRSYNERFF.

This clonotype was recorded many times. The V call is TRBV5-1, the J call TRBJ2-7, with TRBD1 matching 9 bases. Germline values: CDR1 SGHRS, CDR2 YFSETQ. J lost 5 bases, V lost 3 bases, and 9 bases had no gene match. The CDR3 extends over 15 amino acids. CDR3 sequence (DNA): TGCGCCAGCAGCTGGGCGGGACAGGGTTCCCACGAGCAGTACTTC. This encodes CASSWAGQGSHEQYF.

This clonotype was counted only a few times. V gene TRBV28 combines with J gene TRBJ1-5, with D possibly being TRBD1 (6 bases). The germline gives CDR1 MDHEN, CDR2 SYDVKM. The CDR3 length is 18 residues. The ends were cut back, 1 base at V and 7 bases at J, with 23 bases in the middle. This CDR3 reads CASSLSPGWGGRRQPQHF. The CDR3 nucleotides are TGTGCCAGCAGTTTATCCCCAGGATGGGGGGGGCGTAGACAGCCCCAGCATTTT.

In its sample, this clonotype was seen a few times. The rearrangement joins TRBV12-5 to TRBJ2-2, with D possibly called TRBD1 or TRBD2 (5 bases each). Per germline, CDR1 LGHNT and CDR2 FRNRAP. The CDR3 contains 16 residues. With 1 base removed from V and 4 bases from J, the gap between germline ends came to 13 bases. Here the CDR3 DNA reads TGTGCTAGTGGTTTGGGGCAGGGACGGATCACCGGGGAGCTGTTTTTT. This translates into CASGLGQGRITGELFF.

J is TRBJ2-3 and V is TRBV5-1, with 11 bases matching TRBD2. The CDR3 contains 18 residues. With V trimmed by 4 bases and J by 5 bases, 15 bases remained unmatched. In germline, CDR1 is SGHRS, CDR2 YFSETQ. The CDR3 DNA is TGCGCCAGCAGCCCGACGGTGGGACTAGCGGTAGGACGAGATACGCAGTATTTT. Translated: CASSPTVGLAVGRDTQYF.

In its sample, this clonotype was seen a few times. The chain has TRBV27 and TRBJ2-7, with D perhaps assigned TRBD1 or TRBD2 (6 bases each). V was pared by 10 bases and J by 9 bases, with 16 bases between. The length of the CDR3 is 11 residues. Germline assignment: CDR1 MNHEY and CDR2 SMNVEV (reference sequence). The CDR3 here is CATIGGGGQYF. CDR3 DNA: TGTGCCACCATAGGGGGAGGAGGGCAGTACTTC.

This clonotype was detected ten times or more. The chain has TRBV30 and TRBJ2-1; D remains ambiguous. The germline V gene encodes CDR1 GTSNPN and CDR2 SVGIG (reference sequence). V was pared by 0 bases and J by 2 bases, with 11 bases between. The CDR3 spans 15 residues. The CDR3 DNA is TGTGCCTGGAGTGTACTTATGAGCGCCTACAATGAGCAGTTCTTC. This sequence encodes CAWSVLMSAYNEQFF.

This clonotype was seen ten or more times. V gene TRBV4-1 combines with J gene TRBJ2-2; D is possibly TRBD1 or TRBD2 (7 bases each). The CDR3 is made up of 16 amino acids. Trimming removed 5 bases at V and 4 bases at J, with 17 bases between. Germline-derived CDR1 and CDR2 are MGHRA and YSYEKL. The CDR3 protein is CASSSREGAGTGELFF. The CDR3 bases are TGCGCCAGCAGCTCAAGGGAGGGGGCTGGCACCGGGGAGCTGTTTTTT.

J is TRBJ2-7 and V is TRBV28; the match to TRBD2 covers 13 bases. The CDR3 extends over 18 amino acids. The J segment lost 0 bases and the V segment lost 3 bases, leaving 8 bases of the junction unmatched. Germline assignment: CDR1 MDHEN and CDR2 SYDVKM. The CDR3 DNA reads TGTGCCAGCAGTTTCGTACTAGCGGGAGGGCCGGGCTCCTACGAGCAGTACTTC. Amino acids: CASSFVLAGGPGSYEQYF.

This clonotype was counted at least ten times. V and J are TRBV6-1 and TRBJ1-2, with D perhaps matching TRBD1 (6 bases). From germline, CDR1 is MNHNS and CDR2 SASEGT. This CDR3 is built from 14 residues. V was clipped by 7 bases and J by 4 bases, with 16 bases between them. This CDR3 is CASTNGGSSYGYTF. The DNA of the CDR3 is TGTGCCAGCACAAACGGGGGCAGTTCCTATGGCTACACCTTC.

This clonotype came up many times. The chain has TRBV7-7 and TRBJ2-1; tentatively, D is TRBD1 or TRBD2 (5 bases each). This CDR3 is built from 14 residues. CDR1 is SSHAT, CDR2 FNYEAQ, per germline (reference sequence). V lost 5 bases to trimming and J lost 10 bases, with 18 bases between them. DNA of the CDR3: TGTGCCAGCAGCCATATCGGGACCAACCGGGAGCAGTTCTTC. The encoded protein is CASSHIGTNREQFF.

In its sample, this clonotype was seen many times. The chain is built from TRBV2 and TRBJ1-1; D is undetermined. The germline CDR1 and CDR2 sequences are SNHLY and FYNNEI. The V and J ends lost 6 bases and 5 bases respectively, with 13 bases between them. The CDR3 spans 13 residues. The CDR3 DNA reads TGTGCCAGCAGGAGGTCAGGAGATACTGAAGCTTTCTTT. Translated: CASRRSGDTEAFF.

The rearrangement joins TRBV6-1 to TRBJ2-1; D is possibly TRBD2 (6 bases). CDR1 MNHNS and CDR2 SASEGT come from the germline V gene. CDR3 length: 13 residues. Deletions cut 4 bases from V and 6 bases from J, with 10 bases between. CDR3 DNA: TGTGCCAGCAGTGGGCTAGCGCCCAATGAGCAGTTCTTC. Protein sequence: CASSGLAPNEQFF.